This entry lists 29 T cell receptor beta chains sequenced from one sample in a study of cytomegalovirus exposure and HLA in healthy donors. The PCR had 60 Vbeta and 13 Jbeta primers. TCRdb's copy holds only in-frame clones and misses some; the assay was immunoSEQ multiplex PCR. Of 280,000 or so clones in the sample, around 90% were seen once. The source material was PBMCs. The receptors originated from a woman between 18 and 30 years old in good health and CMV-seronegative.

This rearrangement joins TRBV11-2 to TRBJ2-5; 7 bases map to TRBD2. Germline V CDR1 and CDR2: SGHAT, FQNNGV. CDR3 length: 13 amino acids. With V trimmed by 6 bases and J by 3 bases, 4 bases remained unmatched. In DNA form, the CDR3 reads TGTGCCAGCAGATGGGCGGGGGAAGAGACCCAGTACTTC. Its protein product is CASRWAGEETQYF.

This rearrangement joins TRBV6-1 to TRBJ2-5; 7 bases agree with TRBD1. The CDR3 covers 12 residues. V lost 11 bases, J lost 11 bases, and 14 bases stayed unmatched. In germline, CDR1 is MNHNS, CDR2 SASEGT. The CDR3 nucleotides read TGTGCCGTACAGGGGACGCCTAAGGCGCAGTACTTC. It encodes CAVQGTPKAQYF.

This clone was observed a few times. The rearrangement links TRBV7-9 to TRBJ1-4; D is possibly TRBD1 (6 bases). V lost 2 bases, J lost 3 bases, and 13 bases lay in between. From germline, CDR1 is SEHNR and CDR2 FQNEAQ (reference sequence). The length of the CDR3 is 16 residues. CDR3 bases: TGTGCCAGCAGCTTATTGGGCCAGGGGTCTAATGAAAAACTGTTTTTT. Amino acids: CASSLLGQGSNEKLFF.

The genes are TRBV9 and TRBJ2-1, with TRBD1 matching 9 bases. Germline V gives CDR1 SGDLS, CDR2 YYNGEE. The length of the CDR3 is 20 residues. V shed 0 bases, J shed 0 bases, and the junction held 13 bases outside the gene matches. The CDR3 protein is CASSVEGTGISHNSYNEQFF. The CDR3 coding sequence is TGTGCCAGCAGCGTAGAGGGGACAGGGATTTCGCATAACTCCTACAATGAGCAGTTCTTC.

V and J are TRBV11-2 and TRBJ2-7; tentative D call: TRBD1 (6 bases). The V gene's germline CDR1 is SGHAT and CDR2 FQNNGV. CDR3 length: 12 amino acids. V was shortened by 8 bases and J by 0 bases, with 8 bases between the two germline ends. The CDR3 protein is CASGTLSYEQYF. The CDR3 nucleotides are TGTGCCAGCGGGACACTCTCCTACGAGCAGTACTTC.

This clone was found a few times. V gene TRBV15 combines with J gene TRBJ2-3, with D perhaps matching TRBD2 (6 bases). This CDR3 is 16 amino acids long. V shed 3 bases and J shed 3 bases, with 16 bases lying between them. Germline loops: CDR1 LNHNV, CDR2 YYDKDF (reference sequence). CDR3 nucleotides: TGTGCCACCAGCAGTTACGGGGGAAGGAGAACAGATACGCAGTATTTT. It specifies CATSSYGGRRTDTQYF.

This chain joins TRBV27 and TRBJ1-5, with a possible D match to TRBD1 (6 bases). Trimming pared 5 bases from V and 4 bases from J, leaving 9 bases between. Germline loops: CDR1 MNHEY, CDR2 SMNVEV (reference sequence). The CDR3 has 13 residues. CDR3 nucleotide sequence: TGTGCCAGCAGTCAAACAGGGAATCAGCCCCAGCATTTT. This codes for CASSQTGNQPQHF.

The gene calls are TRBV7-6 and TRBJ2-1; 11 nucleotides agree with TRBD2. Germline trimming cut 5 bases from V and 3 bases from J; bases unmatched to any gene: 15. Germline V gene lookup returns CDR1 SGHVS and CDR2 FNYEAQ. This CDR3 region has 19 residues. CDR3 bases: TGTGCCAGCAGCGGGAGGGCATCTAGCGGGGGGATTGGCTACAATGAGCAGTTCTTC. This encodes CASSGRASSGGIGYNEQFF.

The rearrangement uses TRBV4-1 and TRBJ2-3; TRBD2 matches at 10 bases. The CDR3 sequence is 19 residues long. V shed 1 base and J 5 bases; nucleotides not matched to a gene: 15. Germline CDR1 is MGHRA and CDR2 is YSYEKL. CDR3 protein: CASSQGWLSGGAVRDTQYF. As DNA, the CDR3 is TGCGCCAGCAGCCAAGGATGGTTAAGCGGGGGGGCTGTAAGAGATACGCAGTATTTT.

The chain uses TRBV5-6 and TRBJ2-1, with D possibly TRBD2 on 5 matching bases. Per the germline V gene, CDR1 is SGHDT and CDR2 is YYEEEE. This CDR3 has 15 residues. V lost 0 bases to trimming and J lost 4 bases, with 11 bases between them. The CDR3 protein is CASSLGRLLYNEQFF. The CDR3 DNA follows: TGTGCCAGCAGCTTGGGGAGGCTTCTTTACAATGAGCAGTTCTTC. The full variable domain, its missing parts supplied by reference TRBV5-6 and TRBJ2-1, is DAGVTQSPTHLIKTRGQQVTLRCSPKSGHDTVSWYQQALGQGPQFIFQYYEEEERQRGNFPDRFSGHQFPNYSSELNVNALLLGDSALYLCASSLGRLLYNEQFFGPGTRLTVL.

The rearrangement uses TRBV9 and TRBJ1-2, with TRBD1 matching 12 bases. Looked up from germline, CDR1 is SGDLS and CDR2 is YYNGEE. This CDR3 region has 16 residues. V trimming: 4 bases; J trimming: 2 bases; junction bases outside the gene matches: 6. For the CDR3, the DNA is TGTGCCAGCAGCACCTCCGGGACAGGGGGCAACTATGGCTACACCTTC. This sequence encodes CASSTSGTGGNYGYTF.

This clone has just a few counts. The rearrangement uses TRBV5-1 and TRBJ2-5; D perhaps matches TRBD2 (6 bases). CDR1 and CDR2 from the germline V gene are SGHRS and YFSETQ. Trimming cost V 0 bases and J 4 bases, with 13 bases left between them. The CDR3 runs to 15 residues. The CDR3 loop is CASSLVGLASETQYF. CDR3 sequence (DNA): TGCGCCAGCAGCTTGGTGGGTCTAGCGTCAGAGACCCAGTACTTC. Filled out from reference TRBV5-1 and TRBJ2-5, the complete variable domain reads KAGVTQTPRYLIKTRGQQVTLSCSPISGHRSVSWYQQTPGQGLQFLFEYFSETQRNKGNFPGRFSGRQFSNSRSEMNVSTLELGDSALYLCASSLVGLASETQYFGPGTRLLVL.

The chain uses TRBV19 and TRBJ1-3; D might be TRBD1 (5 bases). Trimming took 3 bases from V and 0 from J, leaving 9 bases between them. The CDR3 is made up of 15 amino acids. Germline CDR1 reads LNHDA; CDR2 reads SQIVND (reference sequence). This CDR3 reads CASSIGAVSGNTIYF. The CDR3 nucleotides read TGTGCCAGTAGTATTGGGGCAGTCTCTGGAAACACCATATATTTT.

The V gene is TRBV5-6, the J gene TRBJ2-7; TRBD2 aligns across 7 bases. Germline loops: CDR1 SGHDT, CDR2 YYEEEE. This CDR3 is 13 amino acids long. V shed 4 bases, J shed 6 bases, and the junction held 7 bases outside the gene matches. As DNA, the CDR3 is TGTGCCAGCAGCGGCGGGCCGGGGGGCGAGCAGTACTTC. Its translation: CASSGGPGGEQYF.

This rearrangement joins TRBV5-1 to TRBJ2-5; TRBD2 matches at 8 bases. Germline CDR1 reads SGHRS; CDR2 reads YFSETQ. The CDR3 extends over 14 amino acids. V was clipped by 1 base and J by 5 bases; unmatched bases: 4. CDR3 protein: CASSLSGGVETQYF. Here the CDR3 DNA reads TGCGCCAGCAGCTTGAGCGGGGGTGTGGAGACCCAGTACTTC.

The chain couples TRBV28 to TRBJ1-2; 8 nucleotides agree with TRBD1. V was pared by 8 bases and J by 3 bases, with 5 bases of the junction left unmatched. Germline CDR1 reads MDHEN; CDR2 reads SYDVKM. The CDR3 has 13 amino acids. Written as DNA, the CDR3 is TGTGCCAGCCAACAGGGGGGCGACTATGGCTACACCTTC. Protein product: CASQQGGDYGYTF.

The chain carries TRBV11-3 and TRBJ2-2; TRBD2 agrees at 9 bases. Trimming cost V 2 bases and J 3 bases; bases outside gene matches: 4. CDR3 length: 16 amino acids. Germline-derived CDR1 and CDR2 are SGHNT and YENEEA. The DNA for the CDR3 is TGTGCCAGCAGCTTACTAGCGGGGTTTTACACCGGGGAGCTGTTTTTT. This gives the protein CASSLLAGFYTGELFF.

The chain uses TRBV11-2 and TRBJ1-3; D gene uncertain. V dropped 6 bases and J dropped 2 bases, with 14 bases sitting between them. Per germline, CDR1 SGHAT and CDR2 FQNNGV. The CDR3 length is 15 residues. CDR3 DNA: TGTGCCAGCAGGAGTCTCCGGTTTCCTGGAAACACCATATATTTT. Translation: CASRSLRFPGNTIYF.

The rearrangement links TRBV7-9 to TRBJ2-3, with D tentatively TRBD2 (5 bases). Germline lookup yields CDR1 SEHNR and CDR2 FQNEAQ (reference sequence). There are 13 residues in the CDR3. Trimming removed 4 bases at V and 1 base at J, with 6 bases between. CDR3 DNA sequence: TGTGCCAGCAGCTACGGGGGCACAGATACGCAGTATTTT. As protein: CASSYGGTDTQYF.

The CDR3 DNA sequence: TGTGCCTCCAGGACAAGCCCCTACGAGCAGTACTTC. Translating it yields CASRTSPYEQYF. The chain joins TRBV30 to TRBJ2-7, with D perhaps TRBD1 (5 bases). Germline CDR1 GTSNPN, CDR2 SVGIG (reference sequence). CDR3 length: 12 amino acids. Trimming removed 7 bases from V and 2 bases from J, with 12 bases in between. The complete variable domain, with remaining parts taken from reference TRBV30 and TRBJ2-7, reads SQTIHQWPATLVQPVGSPLSLECTVEGTSNPNLYWYRQAAGRGLQLLFYSVGIGQISSEVPQNLSASRPQDRQFILSSKKLLLSDSGFYLCASRTSPYEQYFGPGTRLTVT.

The chain is built from TRBV19 and TRBJ2-1; D gene ambiguous. Trimming took off 1 base at V and 4 bases at J, with 5 bases between the two ends. The CDR3 has 13 amino acids. Germline CDR1 is LNHDA and CDR2 is SQIVND (reference sequence). CDR3 sequence (DNA): TGTGCCAGTAGTATAGGTTTATACAATGAGCAGTTCTTC. Its translation: CASSIGLYNEQFF.

The rearrangement links TRBV11-3 to TRBJ2-3; 7 bases align to TRBD1. V was pared by 5 bases and J by 6 bases, with 5 bases of the junction left unmatched. This CDR3 is built from 13 residues. In germline, CDR1 is SGHNT, CDR2 YENEEA. CDR3 sequence: CASSQGVGDTQYF. The CDR3, as DNA: TGTGCCAGCAGCCAGGGGGTCGGGGATACGCAGTATTTT.

This chain connects TRBV7-8 to TRBJ1-2; D is possibly TRBD1 (6 bases). V was cut by 5 bases and J by 7 bases, with 11 bases left in between. Germline V gene lookup returns CDR1 SGHVS and CDR2 FQNEAQ. The CDR3 is 12 residues long. The CDR3 nucleotides read TGTGCCAGCAGCGCGCAGGGGACTGGCTACACCTTC. Amino acid sequence: CASSAQGTGYTF.

The V gene is TRBV9, the J gene TRBJ2-7, with unresolved D. The V end lost 2 bases, the J end lost 6 bases, and 15 bases lay between the germline ends. Per the germline V gene, CDR1 is SGDLS and CDR2 is YYNGEE. The CDR3 contains 14 residues. This CDR3 reads CASSVGYTSGEQYF. CDR3 DNA: TGTGCCAGCAGCGTGGGCTATACCTCCGGCGAGCAGTACTTC.

The rearrangement links TRBV27 to TRBJ2-1; D is perhaps TRBD1 (5 bases). In germline, CDR1 is MNHEY, CDR2 SMNVEV (reference sequence). V was clipped by 5 bases and J by 3 bases, with 11 bases between them. The CDR3 totals 14 residues. The DNA of the CDR3 is TGTGCCAGCAGTAGGTTAGGGGACTACAATGAGCAGTTCTTC. Amino acids: CASSRLGDYNEQFF.

The chain is built from TRBV5-1 and TRBJ1-6; TRBD1 agrees at 9 bases. The length of the CDR3 is 14 residues. Germline CDR1 and CDR2: SGHRS and YFSETQ. V lost 3 bases, J lost 10 bases, and 5 bases stayed unmatched. CDR3 loop: CASSSGTGNSPLHF. CDR3 in DNA: TGCGCCAGCAGCTCGGGGACAGGGAACTCACCCCTCCACTTT.

CDR3 coding DNA: TGCGCCAGCACCGAACAGACAGGGGTCGAGCAGTACTTC. Amino acid sequence: CASTEQTGVEQYF. This chain joins TRBV5-1 and TRBJ2-5, with 8 bases aligning to TRBD1. The J call is doubtful: the DNA matches TRBJ2-7 better. The CDR3 sequence is 13 residues long. Germline-derived CDR1 and CDR2 are SGHRS and YFSETQ.

The rearrangement links TRBV27 to TRBJ2-6; 8 nucleotides line up with TRBD1. CDR1 and CDR2 (germline): MNHEY, SMNVEV (reference sequence). The CDR3 has 18 residues. V lost 6 bases, J lost 0 bases, and 10 bases stayed unmatched. CDR3: CASRPDRAPFSGANVLTF. Here the CDR3 DNA reads TGTGCCAGCAGACCGGACAGGGCCCCTTTCTCTGGGGCCAACGTCCTGACTTTC.

V usage is TRBV5-1 and J usage is TRBJ1-1; D might be TRBD1 (6 bases). Trimming removed 5 bases at V and 5 bases at J, with 13 bases between. CDR1 and CDR2 (germline): SGHRS, YFSETQ. The CDR3 loop spans 13 amino acids. This CDR3 reads CASSTSGQTEAFF. Here the CDR3 DNA reads TGCGCCAGCAGTACCAGCGGACAGACTGAAGCTTTCTTT.